This TCR beta chain was recorded in a study of cytomegalovirus exposure and HLA in healthy donors. Study in general: A later analysis reported the 100 to 150 validation repertoires used the same platform as the approximately 650 first-cohort repertoires.

Concerning this clone: As yet, its antigen is unknown.

CDR1 is LGHNT and CDR2 is FRNRAP in the germline V gene. V lost 4 bases to trimming and J lost 4 bases, with 9 bases between them. The CDR3 spans 13 residues. Study-level findings and limits: The classifier reportedly diagnosed cytomegalovirus status with high specificity and sensitivity. The finding came from a later analysis; first-cohort TCR clusters tended to co-occur in the 95 to 150 validation repertoires. The authors listed 164 TCR beta chains as cytomegalovirus-associated.

Sequencing used immunoSEQ multiplex PCR; TCRdb keeps in-frame clones, though not all of them. The sample shows 190,000 or so clones, approximately 84% of them seen only once. The chain carries TRBV12-5 and TRBJ2-3, with D unresolved. The clonotype comes from a woman under 30 in good health and CMV-seropositive. Input material: PBMCs. CDR3 sequence: CASGSNTADTQYF. The CDR3 coding sequence is TGTGCTAGTGGTTCCAATACAGCAGATACGCAGTATTTT. Supplemented by reference TRBV12-5 and TRBJ2-3, the full variable domain reads DARVTQTPRHKVTEMGQEVTMRCQPILGHNTVFWYRQTMMQGLELLAYFRNRAPLDDSGMPKDRFSAEMPDATLATLKIQPSEPRDSAVYFCASGSNTADTQYFGPGTRLTVL.